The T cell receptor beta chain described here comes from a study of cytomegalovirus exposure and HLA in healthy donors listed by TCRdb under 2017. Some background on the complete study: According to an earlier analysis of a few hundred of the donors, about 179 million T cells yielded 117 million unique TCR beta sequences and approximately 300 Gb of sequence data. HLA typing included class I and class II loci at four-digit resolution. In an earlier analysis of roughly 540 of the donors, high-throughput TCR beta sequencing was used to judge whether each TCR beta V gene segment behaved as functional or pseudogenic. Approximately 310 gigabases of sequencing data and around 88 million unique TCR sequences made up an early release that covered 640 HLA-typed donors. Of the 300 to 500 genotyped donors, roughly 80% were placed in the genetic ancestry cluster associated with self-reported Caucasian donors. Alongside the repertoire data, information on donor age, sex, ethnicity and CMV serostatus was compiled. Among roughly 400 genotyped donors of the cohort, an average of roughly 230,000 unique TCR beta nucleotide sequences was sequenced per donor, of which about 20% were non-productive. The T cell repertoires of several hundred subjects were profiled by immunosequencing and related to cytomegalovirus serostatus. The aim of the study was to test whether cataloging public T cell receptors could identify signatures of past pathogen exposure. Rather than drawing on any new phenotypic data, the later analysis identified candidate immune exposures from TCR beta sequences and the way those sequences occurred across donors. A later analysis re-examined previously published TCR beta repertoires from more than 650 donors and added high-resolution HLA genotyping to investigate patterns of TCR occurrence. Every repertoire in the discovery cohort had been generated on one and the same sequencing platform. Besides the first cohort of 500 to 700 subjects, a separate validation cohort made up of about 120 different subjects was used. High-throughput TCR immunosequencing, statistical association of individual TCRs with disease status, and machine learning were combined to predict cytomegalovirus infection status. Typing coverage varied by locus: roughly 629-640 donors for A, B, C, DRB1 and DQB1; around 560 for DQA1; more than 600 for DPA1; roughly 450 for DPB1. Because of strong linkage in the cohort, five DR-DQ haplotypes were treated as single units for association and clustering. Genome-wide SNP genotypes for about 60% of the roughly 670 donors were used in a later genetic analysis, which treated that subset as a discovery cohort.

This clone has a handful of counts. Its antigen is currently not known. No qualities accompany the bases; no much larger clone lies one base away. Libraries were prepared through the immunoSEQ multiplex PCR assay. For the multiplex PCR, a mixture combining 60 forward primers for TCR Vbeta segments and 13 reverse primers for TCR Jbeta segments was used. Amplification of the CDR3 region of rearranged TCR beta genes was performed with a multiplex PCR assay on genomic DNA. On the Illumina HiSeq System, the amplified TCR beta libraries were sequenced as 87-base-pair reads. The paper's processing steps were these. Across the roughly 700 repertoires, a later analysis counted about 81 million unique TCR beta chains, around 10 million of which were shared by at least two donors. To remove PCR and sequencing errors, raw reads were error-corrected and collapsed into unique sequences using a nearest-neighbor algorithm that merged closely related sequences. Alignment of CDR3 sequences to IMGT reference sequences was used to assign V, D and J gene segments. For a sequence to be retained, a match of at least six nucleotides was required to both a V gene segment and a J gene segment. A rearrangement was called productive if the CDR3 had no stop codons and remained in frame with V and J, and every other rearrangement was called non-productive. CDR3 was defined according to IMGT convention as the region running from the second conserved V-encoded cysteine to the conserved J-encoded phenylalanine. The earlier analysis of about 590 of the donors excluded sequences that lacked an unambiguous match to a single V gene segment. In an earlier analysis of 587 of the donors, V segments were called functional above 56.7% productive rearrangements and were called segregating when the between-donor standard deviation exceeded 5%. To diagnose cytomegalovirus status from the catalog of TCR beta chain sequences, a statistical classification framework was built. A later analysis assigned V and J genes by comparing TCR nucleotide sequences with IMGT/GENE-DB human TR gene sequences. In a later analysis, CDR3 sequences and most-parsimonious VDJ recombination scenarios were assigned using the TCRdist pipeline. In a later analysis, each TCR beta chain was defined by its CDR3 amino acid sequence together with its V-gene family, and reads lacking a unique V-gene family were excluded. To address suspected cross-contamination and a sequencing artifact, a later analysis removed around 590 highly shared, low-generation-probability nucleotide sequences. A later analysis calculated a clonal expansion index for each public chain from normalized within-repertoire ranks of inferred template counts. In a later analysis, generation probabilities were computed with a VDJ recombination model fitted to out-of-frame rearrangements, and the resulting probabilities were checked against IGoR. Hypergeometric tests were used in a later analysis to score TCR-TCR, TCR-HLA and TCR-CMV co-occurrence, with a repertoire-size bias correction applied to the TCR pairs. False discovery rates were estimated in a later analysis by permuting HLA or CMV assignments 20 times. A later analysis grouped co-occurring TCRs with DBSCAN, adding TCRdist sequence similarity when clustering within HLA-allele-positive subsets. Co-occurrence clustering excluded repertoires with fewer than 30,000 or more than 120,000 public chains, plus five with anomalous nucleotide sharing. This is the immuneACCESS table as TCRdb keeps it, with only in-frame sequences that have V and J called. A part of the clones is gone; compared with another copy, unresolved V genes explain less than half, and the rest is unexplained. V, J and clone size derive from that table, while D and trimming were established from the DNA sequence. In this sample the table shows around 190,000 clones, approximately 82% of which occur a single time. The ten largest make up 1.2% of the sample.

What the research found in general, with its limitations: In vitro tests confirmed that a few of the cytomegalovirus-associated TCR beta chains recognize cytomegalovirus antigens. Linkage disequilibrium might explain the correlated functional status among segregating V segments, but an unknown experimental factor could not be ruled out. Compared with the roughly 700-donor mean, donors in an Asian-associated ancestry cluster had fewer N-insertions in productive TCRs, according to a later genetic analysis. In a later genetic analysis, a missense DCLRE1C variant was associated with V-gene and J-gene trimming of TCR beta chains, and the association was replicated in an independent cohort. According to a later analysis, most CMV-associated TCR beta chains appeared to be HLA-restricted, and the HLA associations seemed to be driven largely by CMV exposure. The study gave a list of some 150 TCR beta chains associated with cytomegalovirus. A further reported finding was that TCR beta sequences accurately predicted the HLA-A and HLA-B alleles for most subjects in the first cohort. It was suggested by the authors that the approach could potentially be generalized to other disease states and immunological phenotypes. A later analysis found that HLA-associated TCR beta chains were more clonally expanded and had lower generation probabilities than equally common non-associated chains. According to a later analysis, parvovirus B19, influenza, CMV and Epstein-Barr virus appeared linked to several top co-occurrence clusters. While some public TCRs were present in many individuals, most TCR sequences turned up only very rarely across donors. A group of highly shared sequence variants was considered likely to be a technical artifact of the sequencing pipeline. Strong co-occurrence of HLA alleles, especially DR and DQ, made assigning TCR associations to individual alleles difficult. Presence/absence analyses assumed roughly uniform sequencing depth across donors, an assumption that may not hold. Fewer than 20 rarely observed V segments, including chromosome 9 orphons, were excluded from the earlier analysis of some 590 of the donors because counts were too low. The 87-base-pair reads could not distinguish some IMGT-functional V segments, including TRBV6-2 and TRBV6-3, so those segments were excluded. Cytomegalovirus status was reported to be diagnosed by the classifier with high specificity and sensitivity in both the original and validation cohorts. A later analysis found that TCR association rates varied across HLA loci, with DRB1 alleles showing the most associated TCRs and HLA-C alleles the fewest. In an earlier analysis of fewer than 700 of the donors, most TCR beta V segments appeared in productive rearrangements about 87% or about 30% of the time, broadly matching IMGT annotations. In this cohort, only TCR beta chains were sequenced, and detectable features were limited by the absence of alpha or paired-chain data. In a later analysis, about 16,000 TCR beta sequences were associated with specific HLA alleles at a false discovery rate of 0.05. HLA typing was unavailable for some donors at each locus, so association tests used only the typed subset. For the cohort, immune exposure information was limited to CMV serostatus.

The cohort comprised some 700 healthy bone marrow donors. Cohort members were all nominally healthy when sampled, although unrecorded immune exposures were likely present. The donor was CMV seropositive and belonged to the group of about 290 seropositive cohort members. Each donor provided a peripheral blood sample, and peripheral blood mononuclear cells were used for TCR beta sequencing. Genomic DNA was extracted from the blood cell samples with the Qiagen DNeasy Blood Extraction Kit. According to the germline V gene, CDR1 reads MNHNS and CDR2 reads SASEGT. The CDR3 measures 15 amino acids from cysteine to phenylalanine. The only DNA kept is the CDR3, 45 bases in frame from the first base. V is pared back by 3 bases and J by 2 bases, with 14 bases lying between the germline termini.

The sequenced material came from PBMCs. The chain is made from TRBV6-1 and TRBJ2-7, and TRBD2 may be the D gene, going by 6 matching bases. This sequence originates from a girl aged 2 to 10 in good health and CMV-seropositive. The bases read TGTGCCAGCAGTGACGCCGGGACTGCCACCTACGAGCAGTACTTC. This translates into CASSDAGTATYEQYF.